The T cell receptor beta chain under discussion was sequenced for a study of beta chain features in type 1 diabetes. CDR1 and CDR2 (germline): SGHTA, FQGNSA. V was clipped by 4 bases and J by 7 bases; unmatched bases: 10. CDR3 size: 14 residues. Expressed TCRB transcripts were sequenced after all isolated RNA was converted to cDNA. Clones were read by immunoSEQ multiplex PCR, and TCRdb kept only the in-frame ones, dropping some. The data contain 350,000 to 450,000 clones, roughly 16% of them singletons. The rearrangement joins TRBV7-2 to TRBJ2-7, with 7 bases lining up with TRBD2. This clonotype was obtained from a woman younger than 30 in good health. Sequences were obtained from naive CD4+ T cells from blood. CDR3 coding DNA: TGTGCCAGCAGCTCCAATTTCCCCGGGGGGGAGCAGTACTTC. Its protein is CASSSNFPGGEQYF.